Following are 30 T cell receptor beta chains from one sample sequenced in a study of blood T cell repertoires in COVID-19. Repertoires were generated with immunoSEQ multiplex PCR, while TCRdb's copy carries only in-frame clones and drops some. The table records about 140,000 clones, 77% of them present only once. Input material: peripheral blood. These TCRs come from a woman between 50 and 59 years old with active or convalescent COVID-19.

This chain uses TRBV7-9 with TRBJ1-2; 7 bases line up with TRBD1. Trimming removed 5 bases from V and 4 bases from J; junction bases left unmatched: 7. CDR3 length: 14 residues. Germline V gene data show CDR1 as SEHNR and CDR2 as FQNEAQ (reference sequence). The CDR3, as DNA: TGTGCCAGCAGCGCTAGGGACAGACCCTATGGCTACACCTTC. Its protein is CASSARDRPYGYTF.

The V and J genes are TRBV3-1 (or the pseudogene TRBV3-2) and TRBJ2-2, with D tentatively TRBD2 (6 bases). The CDR3 is 16 residues long. V lost 0 bases to trimming and J lost 7 bases, with 15 bases between them. Per germline, CDR1 LGHDT and CDR2 YNNKEL (reference sequence). CDR3 residues: CASSQDPAGWVGELFF. CDR3 bases: TGTGCCAGCAGCCAAGACCCAGCGGGTTGGGTCGGGGAGCTGTTTTTT.

The rearrangement uses TRBV7-2 and TRBJ2-3, with TRBD1 matching 7 bases. There are 17 residues in the CDR3. V lost 3 bases to trimming and J lost 3 bases; unmatched junction nucleotides: 12. The germline V gene has CDR1 SGHTA and CDR2 FQGNSA. The CDR3 is CASSLDRPITYTDTQYF. The CDR3 DNA follows: TGTGCCAGCAGCTTGGACAGGCCCATAACCTATACAGATACGCAGTATTTT.

V usage is TRBV29-1 and J usage is TRBJ2-7, with D unclear. Germline assignment: CDR1 SQVTM and CDR2 ANQGSEA. Trimming shortened V by 6 bases and J by 6 bases, and 21 bases separated the two germline ends. CDR3 length equals 14 residues. The chain's CDR3 is CSVTNSLILSEQYF. The CDR3 bases are TGCAGCGTCACCAATTCGCTTATACTGAGCGAGCAGTACTTC.

The J gene is TRBJ1-4, the V gene TRBV4-1, with D maybe TRBD1 (6 bases). The CDR3 length is 16 residues. Per germline, CDR1 MGHRA and CDR2 YSYEKL. V gave up 1 base and J gave up 5 bases, with 14 bases separating them. The DNA of the CDR3 is TGCGCCAGCAGCCAAGGCTCCGGGACAAGAAATGAAAAACTGTTTTTT. Protein: CASSQGSGTRNEKLFF.

This clone occurred a few times. The rearrangement joins TRBV27 to TRBJ1-2; 10 bases map to TRBD1. CDR3 length: 13 residues. The germline gives CDR1 MNHEY, CDR2 SMNVEV (reference sequence). Germline trimming cut 6 bases from V and 7 bases from J; bases unmatched to any gene: 5. CDR3 nucleotide sequence: TGTGCCAGCAGCGGGGACAGGGGTTTTGGCTACACCTTC. This codes for CASSGDRGFGYTF.

The rearrangement uses TRBV12-3 or TRBV12-4 and TRBJ2-2; D not resolved. V shed 3 bases and J shed 7 bases, with 6 bases lying between them. The CDR3 sequence is 12 residues long. The CDR3 DNA follows: TGTGCCAGCAGTTTCGAGCACGGGGAGCTGTTTTTT. This codes for CASSFEHGELFF.

V is TRBV30 and J is TRBJ2-7, with 7 bases that match TRBD1. V lost 5 bases to trimming and J lost 7 bases; unmatched junction nucleotides: 11. The CDR3 totals 13 residues. CDR1 is GTSNPN and CDR2 is SVGIG in the germline V gene (reference sequence). The CDR3 DNA follows: TGTGCCTGGTCGAACAGGGGAAGGGGAGAGCAGTACTTC. The encoded protein is CAWSNRGRGEQYF. The full variable domain, rest sourced from reference TRBV30 and TRBJ2-7, is SQTIHQWPATLVQPVGSPLSLECTVEGTSNPNLYWYRQAAGRGLQLLFYSVGIGQISSEVPQNLSASRPQDRQFILSSKKLLLSDSGFYLCAWSNRGRGEQYFGPGTRLTVT.

The chain couples TRBV5-4 to TRBJ2-3; D gene unclear. The length of the CDR3 is 14 residues. Germline loops: CDR1 SGHNT, CDR2 YYREEE (reference sequence). V lost 4 bases, J lost 2 bases, and 11 bases lay in between. The CDR3 bases are TGTGCCAGCAGCAACGGAGTAGACACAGATACGCAGTATTTT. It encodes CASSNGVDTDTQYF.

This clone has only a few counts. The chain is built from TRBV27 and TRBJ2-7, with D possibly matching TRBD1 (5 bases). The ends were cut back, 7 bases at V and 11 bases at J, with 21 bases in the middle. The CDR3 is made up of 13 amino acids. Germline lookup yields CDR1 MNHEY and CDR2 SMNVEV (reference sequence). CDR3 DNA: TGTGCCAGCACCTCCTGGACACCTCCTAGAGAGTACTTC. Protein: CASTSWTPPREYF.

The V gene is TRBV25-1, the J gene TRBJ1-2; a weak D match, TRBD1 (5 bases). The CDR3 is 14 amino acids. Deletions cut 2 bases from V and 4 bases from J, with 11 bases between. The germline gives CDR1 MGHDK, CDR2 SYGVNS. CDR3 sequence reads: CASSEGAPSYGYTF. The CDR3 region has the DNA TGTGCCAGCAGTGAAGGGGCACCTTCCTATGGCTACACCTTC.

The chain employs TRBV30 and TRBJ1-6; TRBD1 agrees at 10 bases. V lost 1 base, J lost 4 bases, and 7 bases stayed unmatched. Looked up from germline, CDR1 is GTSNPN and CDR2 is SVGIG (reference sequence). The CDR3 spans 17 residues. The CDR3 is CAWSGGDRGPYNSPLHF. For the CDR3, the DNA is TGTGCCTGGAGTGGGGGGGACAGGGGACCATATAATTCACCCCTCCACTTT.

The gene calls are TRBV6-5 and TRBJ1-2, with 8 bases identical to TRBD1. V was pared by 6 bases and J by 2 bases, with 5 bases of the junction left unmatched. Germline V lookup: CDR1 MNHEY, CDR2 SVGAGI. The CDR3 covers 14 residues. The chain's CDR3 is CASRRTGSNYGYTF. CDR3 coding DNA: TGTGCCAGCAGACGGACAGGGTCGAACTATGGCTACACCTTC.

J is TRBJ1-2 and V is TRBV5-1; 7 positions agree with TRBD1. Germline V lookup: CDR1 SGHRS, CDR2 YFSETQ. J gave up 6 bases and V 0 bases, and 5 bases lay outside the gene matches. The CDR3 sequence is 14 residues long. The CDR3 is CASSLAGQRNGYTF. The CDR3 region has the DNA TGCGCCAGCAGCTTGGCGGGACAGCGAAATGGCTACACCTTC.

The V call is TRBV11-1, the J call TRBJ1-1; perhaps TRBD1 as D (5 bases). Trimming removed 0 bases from V and 5 bases from J, with 13 bases in between. The CDR3 is 15 amino acids. The germline V gene encodes CDR1 SGHAT and CDR2 FQDESV (reference sequence). The CDR3 DNA reads as TGTGCCAGCAGCTTAGCGCTAGACAGACGGACTGAAGCTTTCTTT. This gives the protein CASSLALDRRTEAFF. Full variable domain (outside the CDR3, taken from reference TRBV11-1 and TRBJ1-1): EAEVAQSPRYKITEKSQAVAFWCDPISGHATLYWYRQILGQGPELLVQFQDESVVDDSQLPKDRFSAERLKGVDSTLKIQPAELGDSAMYLCASSLALDRRTEAFFGQGTRLTVV.

The chain joins TRBV7-2 to TRBJ2-2; 12 nucleotides align to TRBD2. The CDR3 covers 17 residues. The V gene end was trimmed by 5 bases and the J gene end by 1 base; junction bases not matched to a gene: 5. CDR1 is SGHTA and CDR2 is FQGNSA in the germline V gene. For the CDR3, the DNA is TGTGCCAGCAGCCATACTAGCGGGGGGATGAACACCGGGGAGCTGTTTTTT. Translating it yields CASSHTSGGMNTGELFF.

This chain uses TRBV9 with TRBJ2-1; 9 positions agree with TRBD2. From germline, CDR1 is SGDLS and CDR2 YYNGEE. This CDR3 is built from 16 residues. Losses at the gene ends were 2 bases for V and 1 base for J; bases not matched to a gene: 4. The CDR3 DNA is TGTGCCAGCAGCGTGAGCGGGGGGTTTTCCTACAATGAGCAGTTCTTC. Protein sequence: CASSVSGGFSYNEQFF. The full variable domain, completed using reference TRBV9 and TRBJ2-1, is DSGVTQTPKHLITATGQRVTLRCSPRSGDLSVYWYQQSLDQGLQFLIQYYNGEERAKGNILERFSAQQFPDLHSELNLSSLELGDSALYFCASSVSGGFSYNEQFFGPGTRLTVL.

This clone has a handful of counts. V and J are TRBV10-1 and TRBJ2-7; TRBD2 agrees at 7 bases. Germline loops: CDR1 WNHNN, CDR2 SYGVQD (reference sequence). The CDR3 is made up of 21 amino acids. After removal of 0 bases from V and 0 bases from J, the junction contained 20 bases not matched to a gene. The CDR3 sequence: CASSESNVGGNSGLASYEQYF. CDR3 nucleotide sequence: TGCGCCAGCAGTGAGTCGAATGTGGGAGGGAACAGCGGGTTGGCCTCCTACGAGCAGTACTTC.

V gene TRBV19 combines with J gene TRBJ1-1; D not resolved. Germline CDR1 and CDR2: LNHDA and SQIVND (reference sequence). The germline V and J ends were trimmed by 6 bases and 7 bases, with 18 bases remaining between them. The CDR3 runs to 14 residues. The CDR3 reads CASRFQHSSGEAFF. CDR3 coding DNA: TGTGCCAGTAGATTTCAGCACAGCTCAGGTGAAGCTTTCTTT.

There are a few counts of this clone. This sequence joins TRBV5-6 and TRBJ2-6, with D possibly matching TRBD2 (5 bases). This CDR3 contains 17 residues. Germline V gene sequence: CDR1 SGHDT, CDR2 YYEEEE. The V end was cut by 4 bases, the J end by 0 bases, with 14 bases between. The CDR3 sequence: CASSQQHGGSGANVLTF. The CDR3 DNA reads as TGTGCCAGCAGCCAACAACATGGAGGCTCTGGGGCCAACGTCCTGACTTTC. The complete variable domain, with remaining parts taken from reference TRBV5-6 and TRBJ2-6, reads DAGVTQSPTHLIKTRGQQVTLRCSPKSGHDTVSWYQQALGQGPQFIFQYYEEEERQRGNFPDRFSGHQFPNYSSELNVNALLLGDSALYLCASSQQHGGSGANVLTFGAGSRLTVL.

With regard to this clone: The sample contains more than one DNA sequence encoding this CDR3. V usage is TRBV7-9 and J usage is TRBJ1-1, with 8 bases lining up with TRBD1. The CDR3 consists of 14 residues. From germline, CDR1 is SEHNR and CDR2 FQNEAQ (reference sequence). Trimming at V came to 1 base and at J to 4 bases, leaving 2 bases not matched to a gene. CDR3 sequence (DNA): TGTGCCAGCAGCTTAGACAGGGGGAGCACTGAAGCTTTCTTT. Amino acid sequence: CASSLDRGSTEAFF. The full variable domain, with the rest looked up from reference TRBV7-9 and TRBJ1-1, is DTGVSQNPRHKITKRGQNVTFRCDPISEHNRLYWYRQTLGQGPEFLTYFQNEAQLEKSRLLSDRFSAERPKGSFSTLEIQRTEQGDSAMYLCASSLDRGSTEAFFGQGTRLTVV.

This chain links TRBV19 with TRBJ2-1, with TRBD2 matching 8 bases. V gave up 4 bases and J gave up 1 base; unmatched junction bases: 6. The CDR3 has 16 residues. CDR1 is LNHDA and CDR2 is SQIVND in the germline V gene (reference sequence). The CDR3 is CASSTLQRGSYNEQFF. The CDR3 region has the DNA TGTGCCAGTAGTACCCTTCAGCGGGGGTCCTACAATGAGCAGTTCTTC.

The chain links TRBV5-6 to TRBJ2-3; 12 bases map to TRBD2. The CDR3 contains 15 residues. J gave up 4 bases and V 4 bases, and 4 bases lay outside the gene matches. Germline V lookup: CDR1 SGHDT, CDR2 YYEEEE. The CDR3 protein is CASSLTSGGSDTQYF. For the CDR3, the DNA is TGTGCCAGCAGCCTTACTAGCGGGGGGTCAGATACGCAGTATTTT.

The chain couples TRBV11-2 to TRBJ2-5; D might be TRBD2 (5 bases). Germline-derived CDR1 and CDR2 are SGHAT and FQNNGV. V gave up 2 bases and J gave up 4 bases, with 11 bases separating them. The CDR3 has 14 amino acids. The DNA of the CDR3 is TGTGCCAGCAGCTTAAGCGGTTCTCTAGAGACCCAGTACTTC. Protein sequence: CASSLSGSLETQYF.

V and J are TRBV6-5 and TRBJ1-5, with D possibly being TRBD1 (6 bases). Trimming stripped 8 bases from V and 4 bases from J, with 12 bases between. The CDR3 spans 13 residues. CDR1 is MNHEY and CDR2 is SVGAGI in the germline V gene. In DNA form, the CDR3 reads TGTGCCAGCCATTCCACAGGGAATCAGCCCCAGCATTTT. Translated, it gives CASHSTGNQPQHF.

The chain carries TRBV2 and TRBJ2-1, with 11 bases fitting TRBD2. This CDR3 contains 14 residues. Germline CDR1 SNHLY, CDR2 FYNNEI. V gave up 8 bases and J gave up 4 bases; unmatched junction bases: 4. CDR3 residues: CASGGTSGYNEQFF. The CDR3 coding sequence is TGTGCCAGCGGGGGGACTAGCGGATACAATGAGCAGTTCTTC.

The chain employs TRBV6-6 and TRBJ2-5; 9 positions agree with TRBD1. The CDR3 totals 14 residues. V was pared by 7 bases and J by 5 bases, with 8 bases of the junction left unmatched. CDR1 MNHNY and CDR2 SVGAGI come from the germline V gene (reference sequence). This CDR3 reads CASTDATGGETQYF. CDR3 bases: TGTGCCAGCACCGACGCGACAGGGGGGGAGACCCAGTACTTC.

This clone was recorded many times. The chain recombines TRBV3-1 (or the pseudogene TRBV3-2) with TRBJ2-5; 9 bases are a match to TRBD2. The V and J ends lost 1 base and 6 bases, in that order; junction bases with no gene match: 6. The CDR3 sequence is 15 residues long. Germline CDR1 reads LGHDT; CDR2 reads YNNKEL (reference sequence). This CDR3 is CASSQGREGRKTQYF. In DNA, the CDR3 is TGTGCCAGCAGCCAAGGGCGGGAGGGCCGGAAGACCCAGTACTTC.

V usage is TRBV4-3 and J usage is TRBJ1-2; D might be TRBD1 (5 bases). This CDR3 contains 15 residues. Deletions cut 0 bases from V and 5 bases from J, with 13 bases between. Germline V gene lookup returns CDR1 LGHNA and CDR2 YSLEER. CDR3 sequence reads: CASSQDSSRAYGYTF. CDR3 bases: TGCGCCAGCAGCCAAGATTCCAGCAGGGCATATGGCTACACCTTC.

This chain uses TRBV9 with TRBJ2-7; weak D call: TRBD2 (5 bases). Germline V lookup: CDR1 SGDLS, CDR2 YYNGEE. This CDR3 region has 14 residues. V lost 3 bases and J 3 bases, leaving 13 bases between the germline ends. The chain's CDR3 is CASSERAFHYEQYF. The CDR3 nucleotides are TGTGCCAGCAGCGAGAGGGCCTTCCACTACGAGCAGTACTTC.